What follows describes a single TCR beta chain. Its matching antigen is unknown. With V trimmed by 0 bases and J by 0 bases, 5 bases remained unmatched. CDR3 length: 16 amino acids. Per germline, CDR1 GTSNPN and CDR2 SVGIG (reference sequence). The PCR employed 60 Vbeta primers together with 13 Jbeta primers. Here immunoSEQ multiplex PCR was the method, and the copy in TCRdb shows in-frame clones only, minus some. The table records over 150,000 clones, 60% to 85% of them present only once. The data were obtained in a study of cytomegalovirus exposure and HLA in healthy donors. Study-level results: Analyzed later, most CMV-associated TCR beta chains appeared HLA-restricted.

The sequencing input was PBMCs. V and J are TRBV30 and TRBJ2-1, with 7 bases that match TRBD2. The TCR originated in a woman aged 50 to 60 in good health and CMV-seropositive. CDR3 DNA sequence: TGTGCCTGGAGTGTACTGGGCGGGAGCTCCTACAATGAGCAGTTCTTC. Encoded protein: CAWSVLGGSSYNEQFF.